These T cell receptor beta chains were read from a single sample in a study of blood T cell repertoires in COVID-19. Sequencing used immunoSEQ multiplex PCR; TCRdb keeps in-frame clones, though not all of them. This sample carries around 400,000 clones, around 89% of them seen once, and the ten largest clones take 0.95% to 1.5%. What was sequenced was peripheral blood. These receptors were taken from a middle-aged man with acute or convalescent COVID-19. Each CDR3 is given with its conserved first and last residue. D genes are given only for firm matches. Some rows mark clone size as missing; the rest say once, few, many or name a class of expanded clone.

TRBD1	TRBV18	.	TRBJ1-1	TGTGCCAGCTCACCGAGCAGGGGGGACACTGAAGCTTTCTTT	CASSPSRGDTEAFF
.	TRBV3-1/TRBV3-2	.	TRBJ1-2	TGTGCCAGCAGCCAACCAGGGGTTAACTATGGCTACACCTTC	CASSQPGVNYGYTF
.	TRBV4-1	.	TRBJ2-7	TGCGCCAGCAGCCCTAACCGCGTGTCCTACGAGCAGTACTTC	CASSPNRVSYEQYF
.	TRBV19	.	TRBJ2-1	TGTGCCAGCGGACAGTACTCCTACAATGAGCAGTTCTTC	CASGQYSYNEQFF
TRBD2	TRBV12-3/TRBV12-4	.	TRBJ2-7	TGTGCCAGCAGCAGCGGGGGGGAATACGAGCAGTACTTC	CASSSGGEYEQYF
.	TRBV5-5	.	TRBJ2-7	TGTGCCAGCAGTCGTGACAGGCGTTACGAGCAGTACTTC	CASSRDRRYEQYF
.	TRBV19	.	TRBJ1-5	TGTGCCAGTAGCTGGGGGGATAGCAATCAGCCCCAGCATTTT	CASSWGDSNQPQHF
.	TRBV5-1	.	TRBJ1-4	TGCGCCAGCAGCTTGGAAGGGGTAGGAGGGCGGCTGTTTTTT	CASSLEGVGGRLFF
.	TRBV19	few	TRBJ2-1	TGTGCCAGTAGTATAGTCCAGGTCCCCAATGAGCAGTTCTTC	CASSIVQVPNEQFF
.	TRBV28	.	TRBJ1-1	TGTGCCAGCAGTTTCCTTGTGGGTCGTTGGGCAGGCCAAGGTTATGTGGGCACTGAAGCTTTCTTT	CASSFLVGRWAGQGYVGTEAFF
.	TRBV12-3/TRBV12-4	.	TRBJ1-3	TGTGCCAGGAGCGTTTTAAACACCATATATTTT	CARSVLNTIYF
.	TRBV11-2	.	TRBJ1-1	TGTGCCAGCAGCACAGACGGGGGGAGGAACACTGAAGCTTTCTTT	CASSTDGGRNTEAFF
.	TRBV30	.	TRBJ1-1	TGTGCCTGGAAAGGGGGTGGTGGTATCACTGAAGCTTTCTTT	CAWKGGGGITEAFF
.	TRBV29-1	.	TRBJ1-2	TGCAGCGTTGAGGCGGGGGATGGCTACACCTTC	CSVEAGDGYTF
TRBD1	TRBV27	many	TRBJ1-2	TGTGCCAGCAGTCCTAGGACAGGGGGCGACTATGGCTACACCTTC	CASSPRTGGDYGYTF
TRBD1	TRBV27	.	TRBJ2-6	TGTGCCAGCGGGGACAGGAAACTCTACTCTGGGGCCAACGTCCTGACTTTC	CASGDRKLYSGANVLTF
.	TRBV5-1	.	TRBJ2-3	TGCGCCAGCAGCTTGGCGGGAGTAAGCACAGATACGCAGTATTTT	CASSLAGVSTDTQYF
TRBD2	TRBV19	.	TRBJ2-5	TGTGCCATATCCCGGACTAGCGGCCCCCAAGAGACCCAGTACTTC	CAISRTSGPQETQYF
TRBD1	TRBV14	.	TRBJ2-1	TGTGCCAGCAGCCCACACGCGACAGGGGGAGAGCAGTTCTTC	CASSPHATGGEQFF
TRBD1	TRBV7-9	few	TRBJ2-3	TGTGCCAGCAGCCCCAGGGGGCCAGATACGCAGTATTTT	CASSPRGPDTQYF
TRBD1	TRBV10-3	.	TRBJ2-7	TGTGCCATCAGCCCCGGGACAGGGGACGAGCAGTACTTC	CAISPGTGDEQYF
.	TRBV28	.	TRBJ1-2	TGTGCCAGCAGAATAACAGACTATGGCTACACCTTC	CASRITDYGYTF
TRBD1	TRBV9	.	TRBJ1-1	TGTGCCAGCAGCGTAGATTGGGACAGGGATAACACTGAAGCTTTCTTT	CASSVDWDRDNTEAFF
.	TRBV2	.	TRBJ2-1	TGTGCCAGCAGTGAATCCCCTATAGCGGATGAGCAGTTCTTC	CASSESPIADEQFF
.	TRBV6-5	few	TRBJ2-5	TGTGCCAGCAGTTACTCCCGGGGGGCTGGAGAGACCCAGTACTTC	CASSYSRGAGETQYF
.	TRBV19	.	TRBJ1-2	TGTGCCAGTAGTCCCCGGTCAGGGGACCGCTATGGCTACACCTTC	CASSPRSGDRYGYTF
TRBD1	TRBV3-1/TRBV3-2	.	TRBJ2-7	TGTGCCAGCAGCGCTCCGGGACAGGGGGCTTCCGAGCAGTACTTC	CASSAPGQGASEQYF
TRBD1	TRBV4-1	.	TRBJ1-6	TGCGCCAGCAGCCCGGACAGGAATTCACCCCTCCACTTT	CASSPDRNSPLHF
TRBD1	TRBV19	.	TRBJ1-1	TGTGCCAGTAGAATTCGGGACAGGGGTGGTGAAGCTTTCTTT	CASRIRDRGGEAFF
.	TRBV28	.	TRBJ1-1	TGTGCCAGCAGTTTCGGTTGGGGAGATGAGAACACTGAAGCTTTCTTT	CASSFGWGDENTEAFF
TRBD2	TRBV7-2	.	TRBJ2-1	TGTGCCAGCAGCTCTGGTGGGACTAACAATGAGCAGTTCTTC	CASSSGGTNNEQFF
.	TRBV27	once	TRBJ1-5	TGTGCCAGCAGTTTCGGTCGGGGTCAGCCCCAGCATTTT	CASSFGRGQPQHF
.	TRBV7-2	.	TRBJ1-2	TGTGCCAGCAGCTTTGGTAGTTGGGGCCGGGATGGCTACACCTTC	CASSFGSWGRDGYTF
TRBD1	TRBV27	.	TRBJ2-3	TGTGCCAGCAGTCAAGACAGGGGGACAGATACGCAGTATTTT	CASSQDRGTDTQYF
TRBD2	TRBV30	.	TRBJ2-3	TGTGCCTGGAGTTATGGGACTAGCGGGAGCACCGATACGCAGTATTTT	CAWSYGTSGSTDTQYF
.	TRBV29-1	.	TRBJ2-7	TGCAGCGTTACAGGAGGGGACTCCTACGAGCAGTACTTC	CSVTGGDSYEQYF
.	TRBV5-1	.	TRBJ1-4	TGCGCCAGCAGCTTGGCCTTACAGGGAAATGAAAAACTGTTTTTT	CASSLALQGNEKLFF
TRBD1	TRBV9	once	TRBJ1-2	TGTGCCAGCAGCCTTAGAGGGACAGGGGCTACTAACTATGGCTACACCTTC	CASSLRGTGATNYGYTF
.	TRBV7-6	.	TRBJ2-7	TGTGCCAGCAGCTTAGCGTTTTACGGCTACGAGCAGTACTTC	CASSLAFYGYEQYF
.	TRBV28	.	TRBJ1-1	TGTGCCAGCAGGACCCGGGGGGGGGCGATCACTGAAGCTTTCTTT	CASRTRGGAITEAFF
TRBD2	TRBV4-1	.	TRBJ2-7	TGCGCCAGCAGCCAGCGACTAGCGGGAATGGACTCGTCTAAGGGCGAGCAGTACTTC	CASSQRLAGMDSSKGEQYF
.	TRBV19	.	TRBJ1-2	TGTGCCAGTAGTAGCGGGAACCAGAACCTCTATGGCTACACCTTC	CASSSGNQNLYGYTF
TRBD2	TRBV4-1	.	TRBJ2-3	TGCGCCAGCCGGACTAGCGGCACAGATACGCAGTATTTT	CASRTSGTDTQYF
TRBD2	TRBV11-2	.	TRBJ2-7	TGTGCCAGCAGCTTATTTAGCGGGAGCTCCTACGAGCAGTACTTC	CASSLFSGSSYEQYF
TRBD1	TRBV10-1	few	TRBJ1-1	TGCGCCAGCAGTGAGCCAAACCGACAGGGAGAGGGGGCTGAAGCTTTCTTT	CASSEPNRQGEGAEAFF
.	TRBV9	.	TRBJ1-3	TGTGCCAGCAGCACCTGGACAGCTGGAAACACCATATATTTT	CASSTWTAGNTIYF
.	TRBV6-2/TRBV6-3	.	TRBJ1-1	TGTGCCAGCAGTTACGTCCCCCAGAACACTGAAGCTTTCTTT	CASSYVPQNTEAFF
.	TRBV7-9	.	TRBJ1-1	TGTGCCAGCAGCTTCGATGTGGGACACAGGAACACTGAAGCTTTCTTT	CASSFDVGHRNTEAFF
TRBD2	TRBV6-2/TRBV6-3	.	TRBJ2-5	TGTGCCAGCAGCCGGACTAGCGGGGGGCGGGAGACCCAGTACTTC	CASSRTSGGRETQYF
TRBD1	TRBV19	.	TRBJ1-1	TGTGCCAGTAGTATGCCAGGGGGCACTGAAGCTTTCTTT	CASSMPGGTEAFF
.	TRBV18	.	TRBJ2-7	TGTGCCAGCTCACCACCGTCTCGGTCCGGGGAAGAGCAGTACTTC	CASSPPSRSGEEQYF